Listed below are T cell receptor beta chains from one sample, sequenced in a study of cytotoxic CD8 clonotypes in ibrutinib-treated CLL. TCRdb's table, derived via immunoSEQ multiplex PCR, lists solely in-frame clones and lacks some. Among around 41,000 clones listed, less than 85% were seen once. Sequenced here: PBMCs, sampled at disease progression, from a patient treated with ibrutinib. The receptors come from a human donor with chronic lymphocytic leukemia. Both conserved end residues are part of each CDR3. A D gene is named only where the DNA matches it firmly. Clone size, where shown, is once, few, many, or a class for clones that have expanded.

d_call,v_call,j_call,clone_size,cdr3_nt,cdr3_aa
TRBD1,TRBV4-1,TRBJ1-5,few,TGCGCCAGCAGCCTAGGGCCAGGGGGCTATCAGCCCCAGCATTTT,CASSLGPGGYQPQHF
NA,TRBV25-1,TRBJ2-7,few,TGTGCCAGCACCCCGCCCGAGGGCGGCCGCTACGAGCAGTACTTC,CASTPPEGGRYEQYF
NA,TRBV14,TRBJ2-3,NA,TGTGCCAGCAGCCGGATAGGGGATACGCAGTATTTT,CASSRIGDTQYF
NA,TRBV4-1,TRBJ1-1,few,TGCGCCAGCAGCCAAGATCGGGGGACCCAGGGAACTGAAGCTTTCTTT,CASSQDRGTQGTEAFF
TRBD2,TRBV5-1,TRBJ2-6,NA,TGCGCCAGCACGCAAGGGATAGCGGGGCCCTCTGGGGCCAACGTCCTGACTTTC,CASTQGIAGPSGANVLTF
NA,TRBV4-1,TRBJ2-7,once,TGCGCCAGCAGCCAAGATTCGCGGCTAGGGGAGCAGTACTTC,CASSQDSRLGEQYF
NA,TRBV6-1,TRBJ2-5,NA,TGTGCCAGCAGTATGCTAGTGGGGCAAGAGACCCAGTACTTC,CASSMLVGQETQYF
NA,TRBV27,TRBJ1-5,NA,TGTGCCAGCAGTTTGGGGAGAACCAATCAGCCCCAGCATTTT,CASSLGRTNQPQHF
TRBD1,TRBV6-4,TRBJ1-1,NA,TGTGCCAGCAGTGAAGGAGTGGACAGGGGTTTCACTGAAGCTTTCTTT,CASSEGVDRGFTEAFF
TRBD1,TRBV6-6,TRBJ2-4,once,TGTGCCAGCAGCTCAGGGGGAGCCAAAAACATTCAGTACTTC,CASSSGGAKNIQYF
TRBD1,TRBV7-3,TRBJ1-3,NA,TGTGCCAGCAGTCGGACAGGCTCTGGAAACACCATATATTTT,CASSRTGSGNTIYF
TRBD2,TRBV4-2,TRBJ2-1,NA,TGTGCCAGCAGCCAACCCGGGACTAGCGTTGTCAATGAGCAGTTCTTC,CASSQPGTSVVNEQFF
NA,TRBV5-6,TRBJ2-1,NA,TGTGCCAGCAGCTTGGTATCTAGCAGGTATGAGCAGTTCTTC,CASSLVSSRYEQFF
NA,TRBV28,TRBJ1-5,NA,TGTGCCAGCAGTTTTTGGCAGGGAGGTCAGCCCCAGCATTTT,CASSFWQGGQPQHF
NA,TRBV19,TRBJ2-5,NA,TGTGCCAGTAGTGTGTCTGAGGTCCAGTACTTC,CASSVSEVQYF
TRBD1,TRBV7-6,TRBJ1-2,few,TGTGCCAGCAGCTTTGACCAACTAGGCGGGACAGGGGGCGTTTATGGCTACACCTTC,CASSFDQLGGTGGVYGYTF
TRBD2,TRBV19,TRBJ2-7,NA,TGTGCCACCCGGGGGGGGAGCGGGAGTTCGGAGCAGTACTTC,CATRGGSGSSEQYF
TRBD1,TRBV18,TRBJ2-3,NA,TGTGCCAGCTCACTCAGTGTAGGGCAGGGGGCACGAGATACGCAGTATTTT,CASSLSVGQGARDTQYF
NA,TRBV7-3,TRBJ2-3,NA,TGTGCCAGCAGCTTCCGAGAGGGAGATACGCAGTATTTT,CASSFREGDTQYF
NA,TRBV5-1,TRBJ2-1,NA,TGCGCCAGCAGCTTGGTGGACCGGAACTACAATGAGCAGTTCTTC,CASSLVDRNYNEQFF
TRBD2,TRBV6-5,TRBJ2-7,NA,TGTGCCAGCAATCCGGCTAGCGGGAACTACGAGCAGTACTTC,CASNPASGNYEQYF
NA,TRBV5-4,TRBJ2-7,NA,TGTGCCAGCAGCTTGATGTCCTACGAGCAGTACTTC,CASSLMSYEQYF
NA,TRBV6-5,TRBJ1-3,NA,TGTGCCAGCAGTTCTCAGGGAAACACCATATATTTT,CASSSQGNTIYF
TRBD1,TRBV5-1,TRBJ1-2,NA,TGCGCCAGCAGACCGAGAGGACAGGGGCCCTATGGCTACACCTTC,CASRPRGQGPYGYTF
TRBD1,TRBV6-6,TRBJ2-7,NA,TGTGCCAGCAGTTCTACAGGGGTTTCCTACGAGCAGTACTTC,CASSSTGVSYEQYF
TRBD2,TRBV7-9,TRBJ2-3,NA,TGTGCCAGCAGCTTAGAGGGACTAGCGGGAGCAGATACGCAGTATTTT,CASSLEGLAGADTQYF
TRBD1,TRBV5-1,TRBJ2-1,once,TGCGCCAGCAGCGACCCGGGACAGGGGGCCAATGAGCAGTTCTTC,CASSDPGQGANEQFF
NA,TRBV21-1,TRBJ2-7,NA,TGTGCCAGCAGCAAACCCCCCTGCGAGCAGTACTTC,CASSKPPCEQYF
NA,TRBV6-5,TRBJ2-5,NA,TGTGCCAGCAGTTACTCGGGACGGCTAGGAGAGACCCAGTACTTC,CASSYSGRLGETQYF
NA,TRBV9,TRBJ2-5,NA,TGTGCCAGCAGCGTGTCGACTAAAGGAGAGACCCAGTACTTC,CASSVSTKGETQYF
NA,TRBV5-1,TRBJ2-7,once,TGCGCCAGCAGCTTGGAACAGGGCTACGAGCAGTACTTC,CASSLEQGYEQYF
NA,TRBV14,TRBJ2-2,NA,TGTGCCAGCAGCCAAGACCCTTGGACAGTCAAGGAGCTGTTTTTT,CASSQDPWTVKELFF
NA,TRBV2,TRBJ2-7,few,TGTGCCAGCCGGGACTGGACCTACGAGCAGTACTTC,CASRDWTYEQYF
NA,TRBV18,TRBJ2-1,NA,TGTGCCAGCTCATTACACAGGGTACTAGCGAATGAGCAGTTCTTC,CASSLHRVLANEQFF
TRBD2,TRBV15,TRBJ2-2,once,TGTGCCACCAGGCGGACGAGCGGGAGGGAGAGGACCGGGGAGCTGTTTTTT,CATRRTSGRERTGELFF
NA,TRBV5-1,TRBJ2-1,NA,TGCGCCAGCAGCTTGGCGGTGGGACCTTACTACAATGAGCAGTTCTTC,CASSLAVGPYYNEQFF
NA,TRBV19,TRBJ2-1,NA,TGTGCCAGTAGTGTATCGGCGAATGAGCAGTTCTTC,CASSVSANEQFF
NA,TRBV7-9,TRBJ2-7,few,TGTGCCAGCAGCCATGGACCGGTAGGGGCCTACGAGCAGTACTTC,CASSHGPVGAYEQYF
NA,TRBV5-1,TRBJ2-3,NA,TGCGCCAGCAGCTTGACCACAGATACGCAGTATTTT,CASSLTTDTQYF
NA,TRBV4-1,TRBJ1-5,NA,TGCGCCAGCAGCCAGGAGCAGGGGCAGCACAATCAGCCCCAGCATTTT,CASSQEQGQHNQPQHF
NA,TRBV14,TRBJ1-2,NA,TGTGCCAGCAGCCCCAATTCAATTGGACAGCTCAAGTATGGCTACACCTTC,CASSPNSIGQLKYGYTF
NA,TRBV19,TRBJ2-1,once,TGTGCCAGTAGCTACTCCATGAAGAGCTCCTACAATGAGCAGTTCTTC,CASSYSMKSSYNEQFF
NA,TRBV10-2,TRBJ2-3,NA,TGCGCCAGCAGTGAGGGGACCCCTGATACGCAGTATTTT,CASSEGTPDTQYF
NA,TRBV4-2,TRBJ2-3,NA,TGTGCCAGCAGCCAAGGCGACGTGCAGAGCACACATACGCAGTATTTT,CASSQGDVQSTHTQYF
NA,TRBV7-8,TRBJ2-1,once,TGTGCCAGCAGCTTTCGCGAGGGGCAGTTCTTC,CASSFREGQFF
NA,TRBV9,TRBJ2-2,NA,TGTGCCAGCAGCGTAGGAAGGGCGGCAGGGAGCCTGACCGGGGAGCTGTTTTTT,CASSVGRAAGSLTGELFF
TRBD2,TRBV6-1,TRBJ2-2,NA,TGTGCCAGCAGTGAATCTGGGGGGGGTCCCGGGGAGCTGTTTTTT,CASSESGGGPGELFF
NA,TRBV2,TRBJ2-3,NA,TGTGCCAGCGGTTTGGTGACAGATACGCAGTATTTT,CASGLVTDTQYF
NA,TRBV7-9,TRBJ2-7,NA,TGTGCCAGCAGCACGGATAAAACCTACGAGCAGTACTTC,CASSTDKTYEQYF
TRBD1,TRBV7-9,TRBJ1-5,NA,TGTGCCAGCAGCTCAAGTCGACAGGGACGACATCAGCCCCAGCATTTT,CASSSSRQGRHQPQHF
NA,TRBV19,TRBJ2-6,once,TGTGCCAGTAGCACCCAAGGGGCCAACGTCCTGACTTTC,CASSTQGANVLTF
TRBD1,TRBV18,TRBJ2-5,NA,TGTGCCAGCTCGCCAGACAGGGAAGAGACCCAGTACTTC,CASSPDREETQYF
NA,TRBV25-1,TRBJ2-1,few,TGTGCCAGCACCACCCTAAGGGAGGAACACAATGAGCAGTTCTTC,CASTTLREEHNEQFF
NA,TRBV6-5,TRBJ1-5,NA,TGTGCCAGCAGTGGACGGGGAGGGGATCAGCCCCAGCATTTT,CASSGRGGDQPQHF